The 19 T cell receptor beta chains below come from one sample, sequenced in a study of OX40 agonist ivuxolimab in advanced cancers. Clones were read by immunoSEQ multiplex PCR, and TCRdb kept only the in-frame ones, dropping some. The profile shows tens of thousands of clones, 80% to 85% of them singletons. The sample in question was CD4+ or CD8+ T cells sorted from blood, obtained in a trial of the OX40 agonist ivuxolimab. All receptors come from an adult with an advanced solid tumor such as melanoma, head and neck, liver or kidney cancer.

V is TRBV19 and J is TRBJ2-7; the match to TRBD1 covers 8 bases. Germline assignment: CDR1 LNHDA and CDR2 SQIVND (reference sequence). The CDR3 length is 11 residues. V dropped 8 bases and J dropped 11; count of bases not matched to a gene: 8. CDR3: CASGFQGAEYF. CDR3 bases: TGTGCCAGTGGGTTTCAGGGGGCTGAGTACTTC.

This clone was seen a handful of times. The rearrangement uses TRBV5-1 and TRBJ1-1; 7 bases fit TRBD1. The CDR3 covers 17 residues. Germline V gene lookup returns CDR1 SGHRS and CDR2 YFSETQ. Trimming cost V 4 bases and J 0 bases; bases outside gene matches: 12. CDR3 region: CASSPRGQGGMNTEAFF. CDR3 coding DNA: TGCGCCAGCAGCCCGCGCGGGCAGGGGGGGATGAACACTGAAGCTTTCTTT.

The chain is built from TRBV10-3 and TRBJ1-1; D possibly corresponds to TRBD1 (6 bases). Germline-derived CDR1 and CDR2 are ENHRY and SYGVKD. V shed 0 bases and J shed 0 bases, with 8 bases lying between them. The CDR3 extends over 15 amino acids. CDR3 amino acids: CAISESGQMNTEAFF. CDR3 in DNA: TGTGCCATCAGTGAGTCCGGACAGATGAACACTGAAGCTTTCTTT.

V gene TRBV5-1 combines with J gene TRBJ1-1, with a weak D call TRBD1 (5 bases). The CDR3 length is 14 residues. V was cut by 4 bases and J by 11 bases, with 21 bases left in between. Per the germline V gene, CDR1 is SGHRS and CDR2 is YFSETQ. The CDR3 sequence is CASSPLDVQGSAFF. The CDR3 coding sequence is TGCGCCAGCAGCCCCCTTGACGTGCAGGGCAGCGCTTTCTTT.

This clone was picked up one time. The junction shows a germline mismatch at one end, possibly a read error. The CDR3 sequence: CASRPIGF. The CDR3, as DNA: TGTGCCAGTAGACCGATAGGGTTC. V is TRBV7-6 and J is TRBJ2-6; no firm D call. The CDR3 contains 8 residues. Per the germline V gene, CDR1 is SGHVS and CDR2 is FNYEAQ.

This chain connects TRBV4-1 to TRBJ2-2; D is ambiguous. V was pared by 1 base and J by 4 bases, with 16 bases between. In germline, CDR1 is MGHRA, CDR2 YSYEKL. The CDR3 is made up of 17 amino acids. The chain's CDR3 is CASSQVAKGDSTGELFF. The CDR3 nucleotides are TGCGCCAGCAGCCAAGTTGCTAAGGGCGATAGCACCGGGGAGCTGTTTTTT.

This chain connects TRBV7-2 to TRBJ1-4, with D uncertain. V lost 5 bases and J 7 bases, leaving 14 bases between the germline ends. CDR3 length: 14 residues. The germline V gene has CDR1 SGHTA and CDR2 FQGNSA. The CDR3 coding sequence is TGTGCCAGCAGCCCCCATATTGGAAGTGAAAAACTGTTTTTT. Its protein product is CASSPHIGSEKLFF.

The chain couples TRBV5-1 to TRBJ1-3; D is possibly TRBD1 (6 bases). The CDR3 runs to 14 residues. Germline V gives CDR1 SGHRS, CDR2 YFSETQ. The V end lost 0 bases, the J end lost 4 bases, and 8 bases lay between the germline ends. The CDR3: CASSLDRAGNTIYF. The CDR3 nucleotides read TGCGCCAGCAGCTTGGACAGGGCCGGAAACACCATATATTTT.

The V and J genes are TRBV5-8 and TRBJ1-1; D unresolved. Germline V gene data show CDR1 as SGHTS and CDR2 as YDEGEE. The length of the CDR3 is 11 residues. Trimming cost V 3 bases and J 3 bases, with 3 bases left between them. The CDR3, as DNA: TGTGCCAGCAGCTCGTACACTGAAGCTTTCTTT. Its protein is CASSSYTEAFF.

This chain connects TRBV5-1 to TRBJ1-2; the D is unclear. This CDR3 is built from 13 residues. V lost 4 bases, J lost 5 bases, and 12 bases lay in between. Germline V CDR1 and CDR2: SGHRS, YFSETQ. CDR3 DNA sequence: TGCGCCAGCAGCCTGGACCTGGAGTATGGCTACACCTTC. This codes for CASSLDLEYGYTF.

This chain links TRBV5-4 with TRBJ1-2; the D gene is possibly TRBD1 (5 bases). The CDR3 contains 14 residues. Deletions cut 0 bases from V and 6 bases from J, with 12 bases between. Germline V lookup: CDR1 SGHNT, CDR2 YYREEE (reference sequence). Here the CDR3 reads CASSLAGGFDGYTF. CDR3 DNA sequence: TGTGCCAGCAGCTTGGCGGGGGGATTCGATGGCTACACCTTC.

This rearrangement joins TRBV7-2 to TRBJ2-5; D remains ambiguous. The CDR3 covers 13 residues. V lost 4 bases and J 5 bases, leaving 11 bases between the germline ends. Germline CDR1 SGHTA, CDR2 FQGNSA. This CDR3 is CASSSAIGETQYF. The CDR3 DNA is TGTGCCAGCAGCTCCGCCATTGGGGAGACCCAGTACTTC.

This clone showed up just once. The chain carries TRBV27 and TRBJ2-3; a possible D gene is TRBD2 (6 bases). CDR3 size: 16 residues. The germline CDR1 and CDR2 sequences are MNHEY and SMNVEV (reference sequence). The germline V and J ends were trimmed by 7 bases and 0 bases, with 17 bases remaining between them. DNA of the CDR3: TGTGCCAGCACAAACTACGGGGGATTAAGCACAGATACGCAGTATTTT. Its translation: CASTNYGGLSTDTQYF.

V and J are TRBV9 and TRBJ2-7; D remains ambiguous. This CDR3 has 13 residues. Trimming left V 3 bases short and J 7 bases short, with 14 bases between. Per the germline V gene, CDR1 is SGDLS and CDR2 is YYNGEE. DNA for the CDR3: TGTGCCAGCAGCGCCGACTCCATGAGGGAGCAGTACTTC. Translating gives CASSADSMREQYF.

The CDR3 coding sequence is TGTGCCAGCAGCGCTTCTCCCGTCTACAATGAGCAGTTCTTC. It translates to CASSASPVYNEQFF. The chain carries TRBV9 and TRBJ2-1; D is ambiguous. With 3 bases removed from V and 3 bases from J, the gap between germline ends came to 10 bases. CDR3 length equals 14 residues. CDR1 and CDR2 from the germline V gene are SGDLS and YYNGEE.

The chain uses TRBV10-3 and TRBJ2-1; D is possibly TRBD2 (5 bases). CDR1 and CDR2 from the germline V gene are ENHRY and SYGVKD. The CDR3 extends over 13 amino acids. Trimming stripped 6 bases from V and 4 bases from J, with 10 bases between. As DNA, the CDR3 is TGTGCCATCAGCCTAGCCCCTTACAATGAGCAGTTCTTC. It translates to CAISLAPYNEQFF.

This clone showed up just once. The chain uses TRBV10-2 and TRBJ2-1, with TRBD2 matching over 10 bases. V was pared by 1 base and J by 5 bases, with 5 bases of the junction left unmatched. The CDR3 covers 16 residues. CDR1 and CDR2 (germline): WSHSY, SAAADI. CDR3 loop: CASSEWASGGHNEQFF. The DNA of the CDR3 is TGCGCCAGCAGTGAGTGGGCTAGCGGGGGACACAATGAGCAGTTCTTC.

This clone has only one observation. V and J are TRBV29-1 and TRBJ1-2, with 8 bases aligning to TRBD1. Germline-derived CDR1 and CDR2 are SQVTM and ANQGSEA. V lost 6 bases to trimming and J lost 7 bases; unmatched junction nucleotides: 10. This CDR3 region has 13 residues. The chain's CDR3 is CSVDTTGGPGYTF. Here the CDR3 DNA reads TGCAGCGTCGACACAACAGGGGGACCTGGCTACACCTTC.

This chain joins TRBV7-2 and TRBJ1-2, with D unresolved. CDR1 and CDR2 (germline): SGHTA, FQGNSA. V gave up 7 bases and J gave up 0 bases, with 15 bases separating them. This CDR3 has 15 amino acids. The CDR3 DNA sequence: TGTGCCAGCAACCCAGGCCGGCTATCTAACTATGGCTACACCTTC. Its protein is CASNPGRLSNYGYTF.